These 11 T cell receptor beta chains originate from one sample sequenced in a study of cytomegalovirus exposure and HLA in healthy donors listed by TCRdb under 2017. Library creation used the immunoSEQ multiplex PCR assay. For the multiplex PCR, a mixture combining 60 forward primers for TCR Vbeta segments and 13 reverse primers for TCR Jbeta segments was used. TCRdb re-hosts the immuneACCESS table, in-frame sequences only. Its copies lack some clones; in the studies checked, an unresolved V gene accounts for under half of them, and the cause for the rest is not known. Counted in this sample were about 210,000 clones; approximately 84% of them appeared once. The top ten constitute 0.24% of the sample. Sequencing was carried out using PBMCs. All receptors come from a girl aged 2-15 years in good health and CMV-seronegative.

Turning to this clone: Other DNA sequences in the sample encode the same CDR3. The chain recombines TRBV5-1 with TRBJ2-1; D gene uncertain. CDR1 and CDR2 (germline): SGHRS, YFSETQ. The CDR3 consists of 15 residues. V dropped 5 bases and J dropped 4 bases, with 16 bases sitting between them. The CDR3 loop reads CASRLNFIRYNEQFF. The CDR3 DNA reads as TGCGCCAGCAGACTTAACTTCATCCGTTACAATGAGCAGTTCTTC.

J is TRBJ2-3 and V is TRBV2, with 9 nucleotides matching TRBD2. The CDR3 loop spans 15 amino acids. The trim removed 4 bases at V and 1 base at J, leaving 3 bases unmatched. CDR1 is SNHLY, CDR2 FYNNEI, per germline. The CDR3 bases are TGTGCCAGCAGTGGCCAGCGGGGGGGCACAGATACGCAGTATTTT. It encodes CASSGQRGGTDTQYF.

The chain has TRBV2 and TRBJ2-5; D not resolved. With 1 base removed from V and 1 base from J, the gap between germline ends came to 4 bases. The germline V gene has CDR1 SNHLY and CDR2 FYNNEI. CDR3 size: 13 residues. The CDR3 nucleotides read TGTGCCAGCAGTGAAGACAGCCAAGAGACCCAGTACTTC. Its protein product is CASSEDSQETQYF.

The gene calls are TRBV7-9 and TRBJ2-7; 9 bases map to TRBD1. The length of the CDR3 is 14 residues. J lost 4 bases, V lost 5 bases, and 6 bases had no gene match. Germline V gene lookup returns CDR1 SEHNR and CDR2 FQNEAQ (reference sequence). CDR3 region: CASSPRTGDYEQYF. The DNA of the CDR3 is TGTGCCAGCAGCCCCCGGACAGGGGATTACGAGCAGTACTTC.

CDR3: CASSPQGTVSYGYTF. The CDR3 nucleotides are TGTGCCAGCAGCCCCCAGGGGACAGTTTCCTATGGCTACACCTTC. The chain employs TRBV9 and TRBJ1-2; 7 nucleotides agree with TRBD1. Germline assignment: CDR1 SGDLS and CDR2 YYNGEE. V lost 4 bases, J lost 4 bases, and 10 bases stayed unmatched. This CDR3 is built from 15 residues.

The chain combines TRBV5-4 with TRBJ1-6; D ambiguous. Trimming left V 8 bases short and J 0 bases short, with 21 bases between. Germline V lookup: CDR1 SGHNT, CDR2 YYREEE (reference sequence). The length of the CDR3 is 18 residues. For the CDR3, the DNA is TGTGCCAGTTACACCTCGGAGGGCCTCAGCTCCTATAATTCACCCCTCCACTTT. Its translation is CASYTSEGLSSYNSPLHF.

V gene TRBV27 combines with J gene TRBJ1-5, with unresolved D. From germline, CDR1 is MNHEY and CDR2 SMNVEV (reference sequence). V lost 4 bases and J 0 bases, leaving 13 bases between the germline ends. The CDR3 spans 16 residues. CDR3 sequence (DNA): TGTGCCAGCAGTTCCTCACTGCTTCATAGCAATCAGCCCCAGCATTTT. Protein: CASSSSLLHSNQPQHF.

V gene TRBV5-1 combines with J gene TRBJ1-4, with 7 bases matching TRBD1. This CDR3 is built from 16 residues. The germline gives CDR1 SGHRS, CDR2 YFSETQ. Trimming at V came to 0 bases and at J to 3 bases, leaving 5 bases not matched to a gene. The CDR3, as DNA: TGCGCCAGCAGCTTGGCTAAGACAGGGTCTAATGAAAAACTGTTTTTT. Translation gives CASSLAKTGSNEKLFF.

The CDR3 nucleotides read TGTGCCAGCAGTGGGGACTCAGGGCCTTGGACAGATACGCAGTATTTT. The encoded protein is CASSGDSGPWTDTQYF. The chain recombines TRBV25-1 with TRBJ2-3, with D maybe TRBD2 (6 bases). The CDR3 is made up of 16 amino acids. The V gene lost 4 bases and the J gene lost 3 bases, with 17 bases spanning the gap. Germline V gene lookup returns CDR1 MGHDK and CDR2 SYGVNS.

The J gene is TRBJ1-3, the V gene TRBV6-5; 7 bases map to TRBD1. Germline lookup yields CDR1 MNHEY and CDR2 SVGAGI. The ends lost 11 bases at V and 0 bases at J; junction bases unmatched: 4. The CDR3 runs to 13 residues. CDR3 DNA sequence: TGTGCCGTAGGGGGCCTCTCTGGAAACACCATATATTTT. This encodes CAVGGLSGNTIYF.

The chain joins TRBV7-9 to TRBJ1-1; weak D call: TRBD1 (5 bases). The CDR3 has 15 residues. Germline assignment: CDR1 SEHNR and CDR2 FQNEAQ (reference sequence). The V end lost 4 bases, the J end lost 5 bases, and 17 bases lay between the germline ends. The chain's CDR3 is CASSSYFGGGTEAFF. Written as DNA, the CDR3 is TGTGCCAGCAGCTCATATTTCGGGGGAGGGACTGAAGCTTTCTTT.